This TCR beta chain was observed in a study of T-cell reconstitution after alpha-beta-depleted transplantation in children. The study's findings and limits: Two months or so post-transplant, alpha-beta T cells reportedly derived from several hundred expanded graft clones. Newly made T cells mostly supplied T-cell counts and diversity one year after transplant.

Germline CDR1 MNHEY, CDR2 SMNVEV (reference sequence). This CDR3 contains 14 residues. Trimming stripped 8 bases from V and 8 bases from J, with 22 bases between. Library preparation (for TCRbeta) was performed with unique molecular identifiers. TCRdb re-analysed the PCR reads in MiXCR, keeping a single row per CDR3 protein. The sample yields about 70,000 distinct CDR3 sequences, roughly 11% seen once. This clonotype was recorded at least ten times. The antigen remains unidentified. The receptor comes from a boy between 5 and 17 years old with acute myeloid leukemia, due to receive a stem cell transplant. This sample comprised PBMCs, obtained before TCRalphabeta/CD19-depleted stem cell transplant. The chain carries TRBV27 and TRBJ2-7; D is ambiguous. For the CDR3, the DNA is TGTGCCAGCCGTGTTACGCTCTCTGGGTACAAGCAGTACTTC. Amino acids: CASRVTLSGYKQYF.